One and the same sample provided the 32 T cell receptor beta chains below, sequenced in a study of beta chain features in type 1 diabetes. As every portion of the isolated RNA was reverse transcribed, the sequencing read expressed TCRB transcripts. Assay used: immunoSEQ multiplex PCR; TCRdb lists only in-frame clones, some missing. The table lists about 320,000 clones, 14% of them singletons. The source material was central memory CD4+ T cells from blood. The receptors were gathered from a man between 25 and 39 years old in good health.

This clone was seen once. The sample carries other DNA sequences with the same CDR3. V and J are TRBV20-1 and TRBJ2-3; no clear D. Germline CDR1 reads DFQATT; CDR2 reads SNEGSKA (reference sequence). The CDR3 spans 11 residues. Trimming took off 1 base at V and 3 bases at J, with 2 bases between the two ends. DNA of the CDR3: TGCAGTGCTAGAGCTACAGATACGCAGTATTTT. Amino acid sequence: CSARATDTQYF.

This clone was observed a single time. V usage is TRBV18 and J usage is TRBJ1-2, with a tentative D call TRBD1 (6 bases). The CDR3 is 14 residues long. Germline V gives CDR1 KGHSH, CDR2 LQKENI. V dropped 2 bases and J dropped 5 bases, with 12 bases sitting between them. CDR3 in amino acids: CASSPREGVYGYTF. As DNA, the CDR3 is TGTGCCAGCTCACCAAGGGAGGGGGTATATGGCTACACCTTC.

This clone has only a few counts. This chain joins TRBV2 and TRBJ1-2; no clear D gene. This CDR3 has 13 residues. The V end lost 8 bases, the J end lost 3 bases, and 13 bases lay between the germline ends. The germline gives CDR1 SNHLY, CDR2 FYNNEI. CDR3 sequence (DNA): TGTGCCAGCCCCAAACGGGGAGACTATGGCTACACCTTC. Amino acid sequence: CASPKRGDYGYTF.

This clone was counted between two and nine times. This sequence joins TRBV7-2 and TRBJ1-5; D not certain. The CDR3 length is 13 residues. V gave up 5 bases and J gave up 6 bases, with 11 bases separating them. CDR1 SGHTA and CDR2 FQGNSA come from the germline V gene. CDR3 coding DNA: TGTGCCAGCAGCCAAGTACCCGGTCAGCCCCAGCATTTT. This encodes CASSQVPGQPQHF.

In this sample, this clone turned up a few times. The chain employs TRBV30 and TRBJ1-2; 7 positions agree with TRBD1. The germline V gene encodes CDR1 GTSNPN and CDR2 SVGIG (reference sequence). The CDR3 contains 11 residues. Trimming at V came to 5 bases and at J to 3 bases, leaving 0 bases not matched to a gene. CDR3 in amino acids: CAWGQDYGYTF. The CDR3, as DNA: TGTGCCTGGGGACAGGACTATGGCTACACCTTC.

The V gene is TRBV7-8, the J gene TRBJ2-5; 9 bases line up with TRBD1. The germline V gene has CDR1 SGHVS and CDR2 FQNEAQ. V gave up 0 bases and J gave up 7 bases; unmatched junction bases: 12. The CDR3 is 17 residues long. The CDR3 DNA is TGTGCCAGCAGCTTAGCTCCGGGACAGGGCGGAATGGCGACCCAGTACTTC. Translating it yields CASSLAPGQGGMATQYF.

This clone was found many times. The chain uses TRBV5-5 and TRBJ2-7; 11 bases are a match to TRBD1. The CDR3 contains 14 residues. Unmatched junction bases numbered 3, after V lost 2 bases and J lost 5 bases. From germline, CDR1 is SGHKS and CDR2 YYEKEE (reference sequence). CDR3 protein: CASSFGQGANEQYF. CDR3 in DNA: TGTGCCAGCAGCTTTGGACAGGGGGCCAACGAGCAGTACTTC.

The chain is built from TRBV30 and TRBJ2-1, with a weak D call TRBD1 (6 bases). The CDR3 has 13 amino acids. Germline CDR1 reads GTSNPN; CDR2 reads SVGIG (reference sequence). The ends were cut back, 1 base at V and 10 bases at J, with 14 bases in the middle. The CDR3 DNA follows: TGTGCCTGGAGTGGATCCCCGCAGGGGGAGCAGTTCTTC. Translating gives CAWSGSPQGEQFF.

CDR3 residues: CASSLDISDEQFF. CDR3 nucleotides: TGTGCCAGCAGCTTAGATATCAGCGATGAGCAGTTCTTC. V is TRBV11-3 and J is TRBJ2-1; D unresolved. The CDR3 sequence is 13 residues long. Germline assignment: CDR1 SGHNT and CDR2 YENEEA. V dropped 0 bases and J dropped 8 bases, with 8 bases sitting between them.

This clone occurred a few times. In DNA, the CDR3 is TGTGCCAGCAGACCGGGACAGGGACGGCGGGAGCAGTTCTTC. This encodes CASRPGQGRREQFF. The chain is built from TRBV27 and TRBJ2-1; 9 nucleotides line up with TRBD1. The CDR3 is 14 amino acids. V dropped 6 bases and J dropped 10; count of bases not matched to a gene: 10. In germline, CDR1 is MNHEY, CDR2 SMNVEV (reference sequence).

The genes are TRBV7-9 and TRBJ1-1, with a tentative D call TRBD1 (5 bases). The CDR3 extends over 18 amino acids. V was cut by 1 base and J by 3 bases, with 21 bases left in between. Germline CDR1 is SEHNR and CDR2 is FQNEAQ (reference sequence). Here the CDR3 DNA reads TGTGCCAGCAGCTTAGGAGTGGGAACGGGGGATTTGGACACTGAAGCTTTCTTT. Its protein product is CASSLGVGTGDLDTEAFF.

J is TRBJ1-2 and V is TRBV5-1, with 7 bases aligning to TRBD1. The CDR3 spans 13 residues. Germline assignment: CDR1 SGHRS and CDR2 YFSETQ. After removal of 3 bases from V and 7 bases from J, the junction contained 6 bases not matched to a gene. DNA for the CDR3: TGCGCCAGCAGCTCCAGGGACAGTAGTGGCTACACCTTC. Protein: CASSSRDSSGYTF.

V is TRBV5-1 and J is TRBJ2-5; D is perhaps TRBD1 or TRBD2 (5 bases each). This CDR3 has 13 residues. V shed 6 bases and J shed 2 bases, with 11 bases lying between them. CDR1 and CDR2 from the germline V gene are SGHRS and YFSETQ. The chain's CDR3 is CASTTWGQETQYF. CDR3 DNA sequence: TGCGCCAGCACGACATGGGGGCAAGAGACCCAGTACTTC.

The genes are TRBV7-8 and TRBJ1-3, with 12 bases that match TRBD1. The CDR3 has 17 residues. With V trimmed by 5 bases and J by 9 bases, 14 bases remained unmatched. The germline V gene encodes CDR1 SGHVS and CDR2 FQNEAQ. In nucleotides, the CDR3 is TGTGCCAGCAGCACTCGAAGGGGACAGGGGGCGAGGGGCACCATATATTTT. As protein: CASSTRRGQGARGTIYF.

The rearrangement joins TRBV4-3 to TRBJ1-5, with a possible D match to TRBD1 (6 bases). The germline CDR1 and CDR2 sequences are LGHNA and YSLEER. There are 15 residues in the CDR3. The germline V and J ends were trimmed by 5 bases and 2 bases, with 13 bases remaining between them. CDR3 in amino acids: CASSVNRVGNQPQHF. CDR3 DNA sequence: TGCGCCAGCAGCGTTAACAGGGTGGGCAATCAGCCCCAGCATTTT.

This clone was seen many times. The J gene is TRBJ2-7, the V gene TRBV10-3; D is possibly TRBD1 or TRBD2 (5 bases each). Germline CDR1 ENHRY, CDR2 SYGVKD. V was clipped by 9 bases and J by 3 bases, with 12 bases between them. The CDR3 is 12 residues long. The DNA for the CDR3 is TGTGCCATACCGGGACGGCACTACGAGCAGTACGTC. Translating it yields CAIPGRHYEQYV.

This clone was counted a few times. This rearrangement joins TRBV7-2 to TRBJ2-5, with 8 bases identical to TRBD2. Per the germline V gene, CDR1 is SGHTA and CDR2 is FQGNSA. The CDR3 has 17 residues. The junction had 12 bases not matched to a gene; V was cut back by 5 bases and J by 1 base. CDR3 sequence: CASSPRVVAGSQETQYF. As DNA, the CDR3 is TGTGCCAGCAGCCCGCGGGTAGTAGCGGGGAGCCAAGAGACCCAGTACTTC.

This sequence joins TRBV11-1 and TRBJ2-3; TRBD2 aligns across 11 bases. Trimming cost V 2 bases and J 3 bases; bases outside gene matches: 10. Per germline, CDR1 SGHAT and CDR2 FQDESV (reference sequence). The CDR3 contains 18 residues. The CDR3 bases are TGTGCCAGCAGCTTACCCCCCCGACTAGCGGGAAAGACAGATACGCAGTATTTT. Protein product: CASSLPPRLAGKTDTQYF.

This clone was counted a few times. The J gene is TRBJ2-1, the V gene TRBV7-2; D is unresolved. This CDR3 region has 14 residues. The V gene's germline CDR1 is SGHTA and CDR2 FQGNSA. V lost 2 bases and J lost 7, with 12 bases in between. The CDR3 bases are TGTGCCAGCAGCTTACGTATAGGAGTGAATGAGCAGTTCTTC. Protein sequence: CASSLRIGVNEQFF.

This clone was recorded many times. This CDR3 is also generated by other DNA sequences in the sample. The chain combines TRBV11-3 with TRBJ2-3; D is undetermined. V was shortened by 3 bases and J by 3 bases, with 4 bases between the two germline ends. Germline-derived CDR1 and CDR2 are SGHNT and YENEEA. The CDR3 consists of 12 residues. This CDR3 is CASSFSTDTQYF. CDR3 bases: TGTGCCAGCAGCTTTAGTACAGATACGCAGTATTTT. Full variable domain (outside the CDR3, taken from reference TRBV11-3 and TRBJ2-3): EAGVVQSPRYKIIEKKQPVAFWCNPISGHNTLYWYLQNLGQGPELLIRYENEEAVDDSQLPKDRFSAERLKGVDSTLKIQPAELGDSAVYLCASSFSTDTQYFGPGTRLTVL.

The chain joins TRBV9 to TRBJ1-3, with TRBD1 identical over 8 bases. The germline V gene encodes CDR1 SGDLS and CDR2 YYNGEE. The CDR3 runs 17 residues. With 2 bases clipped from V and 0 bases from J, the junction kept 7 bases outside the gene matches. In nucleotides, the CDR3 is TGTGCCAGCAGCGTGGGAGGCAGGGGGCCCTCTGGAAACACCATATATTTT. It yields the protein CASSVGGRGPSGNTIYF. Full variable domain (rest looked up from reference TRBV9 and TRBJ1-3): DSGVTQTPKHLITATGQRVTLRCSPRSGDLSVYWYQQSLDQGLQFLIQYYNGEERAKGNILERFSAQQFPDLHSELNLSSLELGDSALYFCASSVGGRGPSGNTIYFGEGSWLTVV.

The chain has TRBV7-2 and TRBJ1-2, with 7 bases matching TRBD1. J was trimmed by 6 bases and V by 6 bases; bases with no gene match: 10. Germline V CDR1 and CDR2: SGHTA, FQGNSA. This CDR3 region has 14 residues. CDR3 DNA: TGTGCCAGCAGACCAGGACAGGCAAGAGATGGCTACACCTTC. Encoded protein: CASRPGQARDGYTF.

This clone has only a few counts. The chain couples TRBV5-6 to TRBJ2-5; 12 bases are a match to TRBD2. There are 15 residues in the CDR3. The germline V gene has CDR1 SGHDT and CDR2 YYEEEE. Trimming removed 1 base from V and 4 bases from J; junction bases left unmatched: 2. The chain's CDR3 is CASSLPTSGGETQYF. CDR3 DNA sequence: TGTGCCAGCAGCTTGCCGACTAGCGGGGGAGAGACCCAGTACTTC.

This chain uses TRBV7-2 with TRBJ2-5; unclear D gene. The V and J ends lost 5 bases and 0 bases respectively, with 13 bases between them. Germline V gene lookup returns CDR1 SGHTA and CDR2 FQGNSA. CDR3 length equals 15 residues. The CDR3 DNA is TGTGCCAGCAGCCCGCCCCGGGTCCACCAAGAGACCCAGTACTTC. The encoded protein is CASSPPRVHQETQYF.

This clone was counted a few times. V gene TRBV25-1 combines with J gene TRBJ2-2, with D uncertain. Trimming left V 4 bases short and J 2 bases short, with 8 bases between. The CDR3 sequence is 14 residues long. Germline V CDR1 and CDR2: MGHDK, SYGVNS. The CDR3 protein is CASSGGSNTGELFF. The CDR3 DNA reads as TGTGCCAGCAGTGGGGGAAGCAACACCGGGGAGCTGTTTTTT.

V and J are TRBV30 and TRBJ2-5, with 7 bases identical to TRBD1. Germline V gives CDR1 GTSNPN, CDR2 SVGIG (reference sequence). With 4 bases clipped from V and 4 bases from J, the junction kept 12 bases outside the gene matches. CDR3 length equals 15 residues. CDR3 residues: CAWNELGQFGETQYF. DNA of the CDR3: TGTGCCTGGAACGAACTGGGACAGTTCGGAGAGACCCAGTACTTC.

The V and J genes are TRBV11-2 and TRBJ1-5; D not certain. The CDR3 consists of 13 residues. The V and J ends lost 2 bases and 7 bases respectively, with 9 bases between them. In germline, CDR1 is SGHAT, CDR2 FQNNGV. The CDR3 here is CASSLSQFQPQHF. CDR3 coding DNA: TGTGCCAGCAGCTTAAGTCAATTCCAGCCCCAGCATTTT. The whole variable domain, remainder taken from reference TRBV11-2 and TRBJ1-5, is EAGVAQSPRYKIIEKRQSVAFWCNPISGHATLYWYQQILGQGPKLLIQFQNNGVVDDSQLPKDRFSAERLKGVDSTLKIQPAKLEDSAVYLCASSLSQFQPQHFGDGTRLSIL.

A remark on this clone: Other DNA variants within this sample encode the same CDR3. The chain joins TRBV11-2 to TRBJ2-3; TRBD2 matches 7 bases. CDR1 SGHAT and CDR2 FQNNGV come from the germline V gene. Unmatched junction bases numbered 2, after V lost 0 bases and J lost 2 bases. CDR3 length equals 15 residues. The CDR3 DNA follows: TGTGCCAGCAGCTTAGAGCGGGGGTCCACAGATACGCAGTATTTT. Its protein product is CASSLERGSTDTQYF.

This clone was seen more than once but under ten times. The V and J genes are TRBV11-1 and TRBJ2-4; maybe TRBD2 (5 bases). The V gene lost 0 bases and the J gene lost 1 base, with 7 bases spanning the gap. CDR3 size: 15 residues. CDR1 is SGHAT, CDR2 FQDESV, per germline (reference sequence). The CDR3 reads CASSLALEAKNIQYF. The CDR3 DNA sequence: TGTGCCAGCAGCTTAGCACTAGAGGCCAAAAACATTCAGTACTTC. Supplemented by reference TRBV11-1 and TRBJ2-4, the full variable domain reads EAEVAQSPRYKITEKSQAVAFWCDPISGHATLYWYRQILGQGPELLVQFQDESVVDDSQLPKDRFSAERLKGVDSTLKIQPAELGDSAMYLCASSLALEAKNIQYFGAGTRLSVL.

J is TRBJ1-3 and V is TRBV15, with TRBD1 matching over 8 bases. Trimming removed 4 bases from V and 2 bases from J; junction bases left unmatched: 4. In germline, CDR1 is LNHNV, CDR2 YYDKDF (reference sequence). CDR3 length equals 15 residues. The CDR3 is CATSKDRATGNTIYF. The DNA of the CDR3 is TGTGCCACCAGCAAGGACAGGGCAACTGGAAACACCATATATTTT.

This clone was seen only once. The DNA of the CDR3 is TGTGCCAGCAGCCAAGAACTACAGCCCTACAATGAGCAGTTCTTC. This codes for CASSQELQPYNEQFF. The chain couples TRBV4-2 to TRBJ2-1; D gene uncertain. V lost 0 bases and J lost 2, with 8 bases in between. CDR1 and CDR2 from the germline V gene are LGHNA and YNFKEQ. The CDR3 length is 15 residues.

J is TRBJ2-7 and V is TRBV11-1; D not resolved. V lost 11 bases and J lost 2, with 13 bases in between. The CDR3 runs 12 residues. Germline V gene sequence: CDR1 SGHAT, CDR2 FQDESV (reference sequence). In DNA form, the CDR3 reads TGTGCCCAGTCGTGGTCTACCTACGAGCAGTACGTC. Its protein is CAQSWSTYEQYV.